This T cell receptor beta chain was sequenced in a study of blood T cell repertoires in COVID-19. Whole-study context: Researchers got acute and convalescent COVID-19 samples from the United States, Italy and Spain.

Followed over time, Seattle patients had been enrolled while infection was active. Assay used: immunoSEQ multiplex PCR; TCRdb lists only in-frame clones, some missing. This sample has roughly 150,000 clones, with more than 75% found just once. The germline gives CDR1 MNHEY, CDR2 SMNVEV (reference sequence). The junction had 5 bases not matched to a gene; V was cut back by 3 bases and J by 4 bases. The CDR3 totals 16 residues. Source material: peripheral blood. The clonotype was recovered from a woman aged 60-75 years with COVID-19, enrolled during active disease. V gene TRBV27 combines with J gene TRBJ1-6; TRBD1 matches at 8 bases. CDR3 amino acids: CASSFRTGIYNSPLHF. The CDR3 nucleotides are TGTGCCAGCAGTTTCCGGACAGGGATTTATAATTCACCCCTCCACTTT.